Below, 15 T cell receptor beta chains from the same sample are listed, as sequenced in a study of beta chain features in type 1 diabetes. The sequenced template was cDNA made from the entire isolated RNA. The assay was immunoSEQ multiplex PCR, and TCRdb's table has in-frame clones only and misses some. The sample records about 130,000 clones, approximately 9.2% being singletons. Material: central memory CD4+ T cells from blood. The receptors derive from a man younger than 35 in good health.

The CDR3 region has the DNA TGTGCCAGCACCCCGGGACTAGCCTCAGATACGCAGTATTTT. Its protein product is CASTPGLASDTQYF. V is TRBV7-2 and J is TRBJ2-3; TRBD2 matches at 9 bases. After removal of 7 bases from V and 4 bases from J, the junction contained 6 bases not matched to a gene. Germline-derived CDR1 and CDR2 are SGHTA and FQGNSA. This CDR3 spans 14 amino acids.

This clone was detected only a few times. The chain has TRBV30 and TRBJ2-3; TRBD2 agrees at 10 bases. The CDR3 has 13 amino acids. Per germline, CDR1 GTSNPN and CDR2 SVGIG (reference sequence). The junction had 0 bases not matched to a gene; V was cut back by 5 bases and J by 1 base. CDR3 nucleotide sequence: TGTGCCTGGGGACTAGCGGGCACAGATACGCAGTATTTT. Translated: CAWGLAGTDTQYF.

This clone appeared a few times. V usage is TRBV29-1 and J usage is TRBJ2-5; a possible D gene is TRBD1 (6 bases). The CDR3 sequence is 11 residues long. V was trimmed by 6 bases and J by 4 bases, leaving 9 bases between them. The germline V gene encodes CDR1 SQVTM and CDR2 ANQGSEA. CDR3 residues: CSVRTAETQYF. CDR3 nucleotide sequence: TGCAGCGTCCGGACAGCAGAGACCCAGTACTTC.

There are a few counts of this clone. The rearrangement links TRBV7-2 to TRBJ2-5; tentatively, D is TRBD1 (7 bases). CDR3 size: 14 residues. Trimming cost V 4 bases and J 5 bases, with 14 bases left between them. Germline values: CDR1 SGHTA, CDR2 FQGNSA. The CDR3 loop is CASSSTTGRETQYF. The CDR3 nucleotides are TGTGCCAGCAGCTCGACGACAGGGAGGGAGACCCAGTACTTC.

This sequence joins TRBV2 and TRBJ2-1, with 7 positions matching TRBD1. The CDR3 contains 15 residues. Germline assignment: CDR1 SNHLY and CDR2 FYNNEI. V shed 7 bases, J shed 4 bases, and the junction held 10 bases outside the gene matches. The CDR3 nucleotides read TGTGCCAGCACCCGAGGGACAGCCTTATACAATGAGCAGTTCTTC. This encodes CASTRGTALYNEQFF.

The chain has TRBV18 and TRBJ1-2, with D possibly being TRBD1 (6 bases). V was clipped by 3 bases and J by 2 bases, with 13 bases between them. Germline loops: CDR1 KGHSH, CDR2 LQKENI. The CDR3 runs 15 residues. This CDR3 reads CASSPVQGTNYGYTF. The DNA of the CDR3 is TGTGCCAGCTCACCGGTTCAGGGGACCAACTATGGCTACACCTTC. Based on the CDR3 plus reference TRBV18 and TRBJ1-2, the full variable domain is NAGVMQNPRHLVRRRGQEARLRCSPMKGHSHVYWYRQLPEEGLKFMVYLQKENIIDESGMPKERFSAEFPKEGPSILRIQQVVRGDSAAYFCASSPVQGTNYGYTFGSGTRLTVV.

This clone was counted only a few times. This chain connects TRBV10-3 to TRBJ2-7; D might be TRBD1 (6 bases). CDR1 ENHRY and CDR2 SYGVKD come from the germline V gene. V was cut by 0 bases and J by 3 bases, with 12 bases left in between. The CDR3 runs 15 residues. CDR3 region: CAISESGQGSYEQYF. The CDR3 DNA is TGTGCCATCAGTGAGTCAGGTCAGGGGAGCTACGAGCAGTACTTC.

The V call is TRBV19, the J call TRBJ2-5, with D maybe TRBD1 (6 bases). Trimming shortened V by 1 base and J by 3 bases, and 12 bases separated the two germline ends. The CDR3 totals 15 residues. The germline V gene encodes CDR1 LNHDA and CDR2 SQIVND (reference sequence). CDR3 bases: TGTGCCAGTAGTATAGGGTACACAGGGAAAGAGACCCAGTACTTC. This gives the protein CASSIGYTGKETQYF.

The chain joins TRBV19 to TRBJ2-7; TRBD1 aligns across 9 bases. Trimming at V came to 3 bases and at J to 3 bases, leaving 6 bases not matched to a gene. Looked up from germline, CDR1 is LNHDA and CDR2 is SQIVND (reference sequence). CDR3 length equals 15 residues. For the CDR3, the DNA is TGTGCCAGTAGTATTAACATGGGACAGGGCTACGAGCAGTACTTC. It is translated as CASSINMGQGYEQYF.

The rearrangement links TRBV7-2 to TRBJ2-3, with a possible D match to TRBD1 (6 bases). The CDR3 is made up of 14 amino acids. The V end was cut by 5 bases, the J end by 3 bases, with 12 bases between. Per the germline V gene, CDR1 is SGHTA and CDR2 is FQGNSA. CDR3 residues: CASSPNRATDTQYF. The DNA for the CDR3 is TGTGCCAGCAGCCCAAACAGGGCGACAGATACGCAGTATTTT.

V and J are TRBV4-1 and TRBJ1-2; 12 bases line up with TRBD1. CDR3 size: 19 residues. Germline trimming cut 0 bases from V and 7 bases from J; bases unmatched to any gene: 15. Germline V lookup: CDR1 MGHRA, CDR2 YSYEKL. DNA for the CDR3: TGCGCCAGCAGCCAAGATAGTAGGGGACAGGGGGCGCCTGGGGCTGGCTACACCTTC. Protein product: CASSQDSRGQGAPGAGYTF.

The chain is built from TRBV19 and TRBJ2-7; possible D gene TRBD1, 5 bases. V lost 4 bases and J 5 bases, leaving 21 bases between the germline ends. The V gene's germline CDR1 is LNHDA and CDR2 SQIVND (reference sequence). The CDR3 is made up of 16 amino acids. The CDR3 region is CASSRAPPGLMNEQYF. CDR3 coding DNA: TGTGCCAGTAGTAGAGCCCCACCAGGGCTTATGAACGAGCAGTACTTC.

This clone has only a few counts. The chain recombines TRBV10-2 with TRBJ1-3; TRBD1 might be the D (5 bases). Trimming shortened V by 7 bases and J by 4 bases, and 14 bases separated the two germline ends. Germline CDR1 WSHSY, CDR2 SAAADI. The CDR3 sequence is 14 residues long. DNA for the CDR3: TGCGCCAGCACGCGGACAATTTCGGGAAACACCATATATTTT. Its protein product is CASTRTISGNTIYF.

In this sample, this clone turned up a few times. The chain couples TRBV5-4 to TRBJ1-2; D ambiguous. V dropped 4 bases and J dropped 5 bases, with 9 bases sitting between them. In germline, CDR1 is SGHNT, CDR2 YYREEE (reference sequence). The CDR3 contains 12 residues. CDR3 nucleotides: TGTGCCAGCAGCCTGGACGGTTATGGCTACACCTTC. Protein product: CASSLDGYGYTF.

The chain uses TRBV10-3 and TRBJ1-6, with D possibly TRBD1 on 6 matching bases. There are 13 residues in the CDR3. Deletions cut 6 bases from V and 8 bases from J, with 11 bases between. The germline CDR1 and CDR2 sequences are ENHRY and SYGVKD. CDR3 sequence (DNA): TGTGCCATCAGGGGAGAGGGGGATTCACCCCTCCACTTT. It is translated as CAIRGEGDSPLHF.